The 22 T cell receptor beta chains presented below share a single source sample, sequenced in a study of blood T cell repertoires in COVID-19 (dated by TCRdb to 2018 to 2020). The library was prepared using the immunoSEQ multiplex PCR assay. The immuneACCESS repertoire file appears here via TCRdb, limited to in-frame rearrangements. These files lack a portion of the clones; in checked studies, under half of the deficit traces to unresolved V genes, and the cause of the others is not known. The sample table shows approximately 15,000 clones, and approximately 90% are seen once. Roughly 12% of the sample lies in the top ten. What was sequenced was peripheral blood. These receptors were collected from a human donor in a cohort sampled during active COVID-19.

This chain links TRBV18 with TRBJ1-2; the D gene is possibly TRBD1 (5 bases). Trimming removed 3 bases at V and 8 bases at J, with 16 bases between. The CDR3 consists of 14 residues. Germline CDR1 and CDR2: KGHSH and LQKENI. As DNA, the CDR3 is TGTGCCAGCTCACCTCAGACCAGGGTGCAGGGCTACACCTTC. Its protein product is CASSPQTRVQGYTF.

Only a few counts were recorded for this clone. This chain joins TRBV6-2 or TRBV6-3 and TRBJ1-1; D is perhaps TRBD1 (6 bases). The V end lost 0 bases, the J end lost 4 bases, and 9 bases lay between the germline ends. CDR1 and CDR2 (germline): MNHEY, SVGEGT. The length of the CDR3 is 14 residues. Here the CDR3 reads CASSYSQGSTEAFF. The CDR3 DNA sequence: TGTGCCAGCAGTTACTCGCAGGGGAGCACTGAAGCTTTCTTT.

V is TRBV19 and J is TRBJ2-3; TRBD2 aligns across 7 bases. Trimming removed 2 bases from V and 1 base from J; junction bases left unmatched: 3. Germline-derived CDR1 and CDR2 are LNHDA and SQIVND (reference sequence). CDR3 size: 15 residues. The CDR3 loop is CASSISGVGTDTQYF. The CDR3 nucleotides read TGTGCCAGTAGTATAAGCGGGGTAGGCACAGATACGCAGTATTTT.

The rearrangement joins TRBV6-6 to TRBJ1-5; 8 bases map to TRBD1. V gave up 6 bases and J gave up 2 bases; unmatched junction bases: 9. The germline CDR1 and CDR2 sequences are MNHNY and SVGAGI (reference sequence). This CDR3 contains 16 residues. The CDR3, as DNA: TGTGCCAGCAGCGCGAGGACAGGGACGGGCAATCAGCCCCAGCATTTT. Amino acids: CASSARTGTGNQPQHF.

The count of this clone is one. The chain couples TRBV6-5 to TRBJ2-2; weak D call: TRBD1 (6 bases). CDR3 length equals 14 residues. Trimming shortened V by 4 bases and J by 1 base, and 7 bases separated the two germline ends. Germline loops: CDR1 MNHEY, CDR2 SVGAGI. CDR3 sequence: CASSSGQNTGELFF. The CDR3 bases are TGTGCCAGCAGTTCGGGACAGAACACCGGGGAGCTGTTTTTT.

The J gene is TRBJ2-1, the V gene TRBV5-1, with TRBD1 as a possible D gene (5 bases). The V gene lost 0 bases and the J gene lost 0 bases, with 16 bases spanning the gap. Germline CDR1 reads SGHRS; CDR2 reads YFSETQ. The CDR3 length is 18 residues. CDR3: CASSLVRQHLSSYNEQFF. For the CDR3, the DNA is TGCGCCAGCAGCTTGGTGAGACAGCACCTTAGCTCCTACAATGAGCAGTTCTTC.

The V call is TRBV29-1, the J call TRBJ2-5; TRBD2 matches at 12 bases. Germline CDR1 SQVTM, CDR2 ANQGSEA. Trimming cost V 2 bases and J 0 bases; bases outside gene matches: 10. The CDR3 has 18 residues. In DNA, the CDR3 is TGCAGCGTTGAAAGGGCGTCTAGCGGGGGGGAACACCAAGAGACCCAGTACTTC. Its translation: CSVERASSGGEHQETQYF.

The chain employs TRBV7-9 and TRBJ2-5; 9 bases fit TRBD1. V was pared by 3 bases and J by 3 bases, with 2 bases of the junction left unmatched. The CDR3 sequence is 14 residues long. The germline V gene has CDR1 SEHNR and CDR2 FQNEAQ (reference sequence). This CDR3 reads CASSLGTGKETQYF. For the CDR3, the DNA is TGTGCCAGCAGCTTGGGGACAGGGAAAGAGACCCAGTACTTC.

This clone was seen only once. This sequence joins TRBV6-6 and TRBJ1-4; D is undetermined. CDR1 is MNHNY, CDR2 SVGAGI, per germline (reference sequence). The germline V and J ends were trimmed by 4 bases and 13 bases, with 13 bases remaining between them. The CDR3 is made up of 12 amino acids. The CDR3 nucleotides are TGTGCCAGCAGTTTCCAACCGGGAGGACTGTTTTTT. Translating it yields CASSFQPGGLFF.

V gene TRBV4-3 combines with J gene TRBJ2-7; D may be TRBD1 (6 bases). The CDR3 spans 13 residues. V lost 2 bases and J lost 6, with 11 bases in between. Per the germline V gene, CDR1 is LGHNA and CDR2 is YSLEER. CDR3 DNA sequence: TGCGCCAGCAGCCAACGTACAGGGTTCGAGCAGTACTTC. Translation gives CASSQRTGFEQYF.

This chain joins TRBV2 and TRBJ2-1, with 8 bases fitting TRBD1. The germline gives CDR1 SNHLY, CDR2 FYNNEI. J was trimmed by 9 bases and V by 6 bases; bases with no gene match: 7. CDR3 length: 13 residues. This CDR3 is CASSADRDGEQFF. CDR3 coding DNA: TGTGCCAGCAGCGCGGACAGGGACGGTGAGCAGTTCTTC. Full variable domain (missing parts from reference TRBV2 and TRBJ2-1): EPEVTQTPSHQVTQMGQEVILRCVPISNHLYFYWYRQILGQKVEFLVSFYNNEISEKSEIFDDQFSVERPDGSNFTLKIRSTKLEDSAMYFCASSADRDGEQFFGPGTRLTVL.

The chain has TRBV29-1 and TRBJ1-2, with D perhaps TRBD1 (5 bases). CDR1 and CDR2 (germline): SQVTM, ANQGSEA. This CDR3 region has 14 residues. Between the trimmed V and J ends, which lost 7 bases and 1 base, there was a span of 16 bases. Here the CDR3 reads CSARMGGNNYGYTF. CDR3 nucleotides: TGCAGCGCCAGAATGGGGGGGAATAACTATGGCTACACCTTC.

V gene TRBV12-3 or TRBV12-4 combines with J gene TRBJ2-7; 8 bases line up with TRBD1. The CDR3 loop spans 13 amino acids. The J segment lost 6 bases and the V segment lost 3 bases, leaving 4 bases of the junction unmatched. The CDR3 coding sequence is TGTGCCAGCAGTTTGGTCAGGGGGCGCGAGCAGTACTTC. Amino acids: CASSLVRGREQYF.

The chain joins TRBV12-3 or TRBV12-4 to TRBJ1-1; 8 nucleotides line up with TRBD1. V was pared by 5 bases and J by 6 bases, with 5 bases of the junction left unmatched. The CDR3 is 13 residues long. CDR3 DNA: TGTGCCAGCAGTATAGACAGGGGCGCTGAAGCTTTCTTT. It is translated as CASSIDRGAEAFF.

The rearrangement joins TRBV12-5 to TRBJ1-1, with 11 bases lining up with TRBD1. There are 21 residues in the CDR3. Unmatched junction bases numbered 25, after V lost 3 bases and J lost 7 bases. The germline CDR1 and CDR2 sequences are LGHNT and FRNRAP. DNA for the CDR3: TGTGCTAGTGGTTTCACCCGGCTCATTGGACAGGGGGCCCGTGACCATTATGAAGCTTTCTTT. This translates into CASGFTRLIGQGARDHYEAFF.

This chain connects TRBV30 to TRBJ2-1; maybe TRBD2 (7 bases). CDR3 length: 15 residues. Per the germline V gene, CDR1 is GTSNPN and CDR2 is SVGIG (reference sequence). Trimming pared 6 bases from V and 5 bases from J, leaving 20 bases between. CDR3 sequence: CACSRGGNNNNEQFF. Here the CDR3 DNA reads TGTGCCTGCTCGAGGGGGGGTAATAATAACAATGAGCAGTTCTTC.

This chain joins TRBV28 and TRBJ1-4, with TRBD1 as a possible D gene (6 bases). The CDR3 covers 16 residues. V was cut by 3 bases and J by 6 bases, with 17 bases left in between. Germline V gene lookup returns CDR1 MDHEN and CDR2 SYDVKM. The CDR3 DNA is TGTGCCAGCAGTTTGTCCAGGGGTAGGTTGTATGAAAAACTGTTTTTT. Amino acid sequence: CASSLSRGRLYEKLFF.

This clone was counted a few times. This chain links TRBV9 with TRBJ1-3, with a weak D call TRBD1 (6 bases). Germline lookup yields CDR1 SGDLS and CDR2 YYNGEE. CDR3 size: 15 residues. Deletions cut 2 bases from V and 0 bases from J, with 9 bases between. CDR3 bases: TGTGCCAGCAGCGTTGGGGGCGTCTCTGGAAACACCATATATTTT. Translating gives CASSVGGVSGNTIYF.

This chain uses TRBV27 with TRBJ2-3, with 9 nucleotides matching TRBD2. Trimming removed 1 base from V and 13 bases from J; junction bases left unmatched: 3. The CDR3 sequence is 12 residues long. Germline CDR1 and CDR2: MNHEY and SMNVEV (reference sequence). DNA for the CDR3: TGTGCCAGCAGTTTATTCGGCGGGAGGGAGTATTTT. This translates into CASSLFGGREYF.

Comments on this clone: The junction shows a germline mismatch at one end, possibly a read error. The V and J genes are TRBV15 and TRBJ1-1; possible D gene TRBD1, 5 bases. The CDR3 is 15 amino acids. From germline, CDR1 is LNHNV and CDR2 YYDKDF (reference sequence). CDR3 bases: TGTGCCACCAGCCGAGAGACAGCCCAACCCGTTGAAGCTTTCTTT. Translating gives CATSRETAQPVEAFF.

The V and J genes are TRBV6-2 or TRBV6-3 and TRBJ2-7; tentative D call: TRBD2 (6 bases). The CDR3 spans 16 residues. Looked up from germline, CDR1 is MNHEY and CDR2 is SVGEGT. V was trimmed by 4 bases and J by 4 bases, leaving 20 bases between them. As DNA, the CDR3 is TGTGCCAGCAGTTTATCGGTCGTCGCGGGGAATTACGAGCAGTACTTC. It codes for CASSLSVVAGNYEQYF.

The CDR3 region is CASSTGTGDEKLFF. The DNA of the CDR3 is TGTGCCAGCTCAACCGGGACAGGGGATGAAAAACTGTTTTTT. The chain links TRBV18 to TRBJ1-4, with 10 bases identical to TRBD1. There are 14 residues in the CDR3. Germline V gives CDR1 KGHSH, CDR2 LQKENI. J was trimmed by 6 bases and V by 5 bases; bases with no gene match: 3.